One and the same sample provided the 23 T cell receptor beta chains below, sequenced in a study of cytomegalovirus exposure and HLA in healthy donors (dated by TCRdb to the late 2010s). The library was obtained by the immunoSEQ multiplex PCR assay. The multiplex PCR relied on a mix of 60 forward primers for TCR Vbeta segments and 13 reverse primers for TCR Jbeta segments. TCRdb mirrors the immuneACCESS table, restricted to in-frame sequences. Some clones are absent from its copies; in checked studies, under half trace to an unresolved V gene, and the reason for the others is unknown. For this sample the table gives 150,000 to 200,000 clones, of which under 80% were detected only once. Approximately 13% of the sample goes to the ten largest clones. Sequenced: PBMCs. The receptors stem from a woman between 50 and 59 years old in good health and CMV-seropositive.

The rearrangement joins TRBV6-4 to TRBJ2-1, with 11 bases identical to TRBD2. V shed 3 bases and J 6 bases; nucleotides not matched to a gene: 4. CDR1 MRHNA and CDR2 SNTAGT come from the germline V gene. The CDR3 consists of 15 residues. The CDR3 loop is CASSEISGGANEQFF. The CDR3 DNA reads as TGTGCCAGCAGTGAGATTAGCGGGGGGGCCAATGAGCAGTTCTTC.

The V gene is TRBV2, the J gene TRBJ2-7; 8 bases are shared with TRBD1. V dropped 9 bases and J dropped 2; count of bases not matched to a gene: 6. In germline, CDR1 is SNHLY, CDR2 FYNNEI. The length of the CDR3 is 13 residues. CDR3 nucleotides: TGTGCCAGTGCAGGGGGCTCCCCCTACGAGCAGTACTTC. Protein: CASAGGSPYEQYF. The full variable domain, in which reference TRBV2 and TRBJ2-7 provide the parts outside the CDR3, is EPEVTQTPSHQVTQMGQEVILRCVPISNHLYFYWYRQILGQKVEFLVSFYNNEISEKSEIFDDQFSVERPDGSNFTLKIRSTKLEDSAMYFCASAGGSPYEQYFGPGTRLTVT.

The chain joins TRBV29-1 to TRBJ2-3; TRBD2 matches at 7 bases. This CDR3 is built from 13 residues. CDR1 and CDR2 from the germline V gene are SQVTM and ANQGSEA. The trim removed 1 base at V and 5 bases at J, leaving 3 bases unmatched. CDR3 nucleotide sequence: TGCAGCGTTGAAGCCGAGCGGGGAGATACGCAGTATTTT. Protein: CSVEAERGDTQYF.

CDR3 DNA: TGTGCCAGCAGCCCTCGGGAAGGATGGATCTATGGCTACACCTTC. Its protein is CASSPREGWIYGYTF. The gene calls are TRBV7-8 and TRBJ1-2, with D unclear. The CDR3 extends over 15 amino acids. Germline CDR1 is SGHVS and CDR2 is FQNEAQ. Trimming cost V 5 bases and J 4 bases, with 17 bases left between them.

The chain carries TRBV6-1 and TRBJ2-5, with D perhaps matching TRBD2 (5 bases). The ends were cut back, 2 bases at V and 5 bases at J, with 15 bases in the middle. Germline V gene lookup returns CDR1 MNHNS and CDR2 SASEGT. The CDR3 is 15 residues long. The CDR3 is CASSEIHGAAETQYF. Written as DNA, the CDR3 is TGTGCCAGCAGTGAAATACACGGAGCGGCCGAGACCCAGTACTTC.

The chain joins TRBV23-1 to TRBJ2-7, with D unclear. TRBV23-1 counts as an open reading frame of uncertain function. Trimming left V 7 bases short and J 4 bases short, with 14 bases between. This CDR3 has 13 amino acids. The DNA of the CDR3 is TGCGCCAGCACCTTAGGCAGCGATTACGAGCAGTACTTC. Protein product: CASTLGSDYEQYF.

The J gene is TRBJ2-3, the V gene TRBV2; maybe TRBD2 (5 bases). This CDR3 contains 12 residues. Per germline, CDR1 SNHLY and CDR2 FYNNEI. With 6 bases removed from V and 8 bases from J, the gap between germline ends came to 12 bases. This CDR3 reads CASSLRDATQYF. The CDR3 bases are TGTGCCAGCAGCCTCCGGGATGCTACGCAGTATTTT.

J is TRBJ2-7 and V is TRBV10-3, with a weak D call TRBD1 (6 bases). CDR1 and CDR2 (germline): ENHRY, SYGVKD. V was pared by 4 bases and J by 6 bases, with 10 bases between. The CDR3 is 12 residues long. The CDR3 loop is CAISGRDTEQYF. CDR3 bases: TGTGCCATCAGTGGTCGGGACACCGAGCAGTACTTC.

The genes are TRBV9 and TRBJ2-2, with TRBD2 matching 11 bases. Per the germline V gene, CDR1 is SGDLS and CDR2 is YYNGEE. Trimming cost V 4 bases and J 3 bases; bases outside gene matches: 8. The CDR3 spans 17 residues. This CDR3 reads CASSLPTSGVDTGELFF. For the CDR3, the DNA is TGTGCCAGCAGCCTTCCGACTAGCGGGGTGGACACCGGGGAGCTGTTTTTT.

CDR3 protein: CASSLSGHGYEQYF. DNA of the CDR3: TGTGCCAGCAGTTTATCGGGACATGGATACGAGCAGTACTTC. The chain combines TRBV28 with TRBJ2-7; TRBD1 might be the D (6 bases). Germline values: CDR1 MDHEN, CDR2 SYDVKM. CDR3 size: 14 residues. V was pared by 1 base and J by 4 bases, with 11 bases between. Full variable domain (remainder filled in from reference TRBV28 and TRBJ2-7): DVKVTQSSRYLVKRTGEKVFLECVQDMDHENMFWYRQDPGLGLRLIYFSYDVKMKEKGDIPEGYSVSREKKERFSLILESASTNQTSMYLCASSLSGHGYEQYFGPGTRLTVT.

This clone was observed a handful of times. The rearrangement links TRBV6-1 to TRBJ1-6, with D unclear. Trimming cost V 3 bases and J 17 bases, with 11 bases left between them. CDR1 and CDR2 (germline): MNHNS, SASEGT. This CDR3 comprises 11 residues. In nucleotides, the CDR3 is TGTGCCAGCAGTGAGGCCCGAAAGTTCCACTTT. Amino acid sequence: CASSEARKFHF.

The chain uses TRBV7-3 and TRBJ2-3; 10 bases agree with TRBD2. The CDR3 contains 16 residues. Germline V gene sequence: CDR1 SGHTA, CDR2 FQGTGA. Trimming removed 5 bases from V and 4 bases from J; junction bases left unmatched: 9. The CDR3 here is CASSVLAGGGADTQYF. In DNA form, the CDR3 reads TGTGCCAGCAGCGTTTTAGCGGGGGGTGGTGCAGATACGCAGTATTTT.

The J gene is TRBJ2-7, the V gene TRBV5-6, with 8 bases fitting TRBD1. Germline CDR1 and CDR2: SGHDT and YYEEEE. With 4 bases clipped from V and 4 bases from J, the junction kept 7 bases outside the gene matches. CDR3 length: 14 amino acids. The DNA of the CDR3 is TGTGCCAGCAGCCCCAGGGACAGGTTTTACGAGCAGTACTTC. This encodes CASSPRDRFYEQYF.

The chain has TRBV10-3 and TRBJ2-1; maybe TRBD2 (7 bases). The CDR3 spans 16 residues. The ends were cut back, 4 bases at V and 8 bases at J, with 21 bases in the middle. In germline, CDR1 is ENHRY, CDR2 SYGVKD. The CDR3 spells CAISARRAGALDEQFF. CDR3 nucleotide sequence: TGTGCCATCAGTGCCCGCCGTGCGGGGGCCCTCGATGAGCAGTTCTTC.

In its sample, this clone was seen a few times. This CDR3 reads CASSQADRGTDTQYF. The CDR3 coding sequence is TGCGCCAGCAGCCAAGCCGACAGGGGGACAGATACGCAGTATTTT. The chain uses TRBV4-1 and TRBJ2-3; TRBD1 agrees at 9 bases. V lost 1 base, J lost 3 bases, and 2 bases stayed unmatched. Looked up from germline, CDR1 is MGHRA and CDR2 is YSYEKL. This CDR3 comprises 15 residues.

The rearrangement links TRBV29-1 to TRBJ2-5; D remains unclear. V dropped 3 bases and J dropped 2 bases, with 7 bases sitting between them. CDR1 SQVTM and CDR2 ANQGSEA come from the germline V gene. The length of the CDR3 is 12 residues. CDR3 protein: CSVEPLQETQYF. CDR3 sequence (DNA): TGCAGCGTTGAGCCCCTACAAGAGACCCAGTACTTC.

The V and J genes are TRBV27 and TRBJ2-6; 7 nucleotides agree with TRBD1. Germline CDR1 is MNHEY and CDR2 is SMNVEV (reference sequence). With V trimmed by 4 bases and J by 1 base, 10 bases remained unmatched. CDR3 size: 18 residues. The CDR3 reads CASSYTGDGRSGANVLTF. Written as DNA, the CDR3 is TGTGCCAGCAGTTACACAGGGGACGGTAGGTCTGGGGCCAACGTCCTGACTTTC.

This chain links TRBV6-6 with TRBJ2-7, with unresolved D. Germline V lookup: CDR1 MNHNY, CDR2 SVGAGI (reference sequence). Trimming left V 8 bases short and J 5 bases short, with 4 bases between. This CDR3 comprises 9 residues. CDR3 DNA: TGTGCCAGCGGAGACGAGCAGTACTTC. Translated: CASGDEQYF.

V gene TRBV27 combines with J gene TRBJ1-6, with D possibly being TRBD1 (6 bases). CDR3 length: 14 amino acids. V lost 8 bases to trimming and J lost 10 bases, with 18 bases between them. Germline-derived CDR1 and CDR2 are MNHEY and SMNVEV (reference sequence). CDR3 amino acids: CASPRSTGRSPLHF. The CDR3 DNA is TGTGCCAGCCCCCGAAGTACAGGGAGATCACCCCTCCACTTT.

The V call is TRBV25-1, the J call TRBJ2-1; perhaps TRBD1 as D (6 bases). Germline V gene sequence: CDR1 MGHDK, CDR2 SYGVNS. This CDR3 contains 16 residues. Trimming left V 4 bases short and J 2 bases short, with 15 bases between. Written as DNA, the CDR3 is TGTGCCAGCAGTGGCCCCACAAAGGGGGCCTACAATGAGCAGTTCTTC. Amino acids: CASSGPTKGAYNEQFF.

The chain carries TRBV5-6 and TRBJ2-3; 9 bases agree with TRBD2. Losses at the gene ends were 0 bases for V and 3 bases for J; bases not matched to a gene: 2. Germline lookup yields CDR1 SGHDT and CDR2 YYEEEE. This CDR3 region has 15 residues. The CDR3, as DNA: TGTGCCAGCAGCTTGGATCTAGCGGGGACAGATACGCAGTATTTT. Protein: CASSLDLAGTDTQYF.

The chain carries TRBV6-5 and TRBJ2-7, with D possibly TRBD2 on 6 matching bases. Trimming stripped 6 bases from V and 5 bases from J, with 14 bases between. This CDR3 is built from 13 residues. The germline V gene encodes CDR1 MNHEY and CDR2 SVGAGI. CDR3 region: CASRNRRGNEQYF. DNA for the CDR3: TGTGCCAGCAGGAACAGGAGGGGAAACGAGCAGTACTTC.

V is TRBV5-6 and J is TRBJ2-3; the match to TRBD2 covers 7 bases. The length of the CDR3 is 16 residues. Germline lookup yields CDR1 SGHDT and CDR2 YYEEEE. The V gene end was trimmed by 1 base and the J gene end by 1 base; junction bases not matched to a gene: 6. This CDR3 is CASSLWGGGGTDTQYF. CDR3 coding DNA: TGTGCCAGCAGCTTGTGGGGTGGGGGGGGCACAGATACGCAGTATTTT.